These T cell receptor beta chains were read from a single sample in a study of T cells in Graves' hyperthyroidism and ophthalmopathy. MiXCR was run by TCRdb on the multiplex PCR reads, yielding one entry per CDR3 protein. The sample carries around 580,000 distinct CDR3 sequences, 16% recorded once. Sequencing input: blood. These receptors were taken from a woman aged 18-29 years with Graves' hyperthyroidism. Both conserved end residues are part of each CDR3. The D gene is left open where the match is weak. Size is stated for part of the rows, as once, few or many counts, or as a class when the clone is expanded.

CDR3nt: TGCGCCAGCAGCGTGCGACCAGCTAACTATGGCTACACCTTC; CDR3aa: CASSVRPANYGYTF; abundance: many; j_gene: TRBJ1-2; v_gene: TRBV5-1; d_gene: .
CDR3nt: TGTGCCAGCAGCTTGGACTTGTTGGACGGGTATACGGAAAAACTGTTTTTT; CDR3aa: CASSLDLLDGYTEKLFF; abundance: .; j_gene: TRBJ1-4; v_gene: TRBV5-8; d_gene: .
CDR3nt: TGTGCCAGCAGCAGAGGGGGAGGTAAAGATACGCAGTATTTT; CDR3aa: CASSRGGGKDTQYF; abundance: few; j_gene: TRBJ2-3; v_gene: TRBV7-3; d_gene: .
CDR3nt: TGCAGTGGGACAGGGGGCTTGGTCACTGAAGCTTTCTTT; CDR3aa: CSGTGGLVTEAFF; abundance: many; j_gene: TRBJ1-1; v_gene: TRBV20-1; d_gene: TRBD1
CDR3nt: TGCAGTGCTAGAGCAGCGGGAGGGTACGAGCAGTACTTC; CDR3aa: CSARAAGGYEQYF; abundance: many; j_gene: TRBJ2-7; v_gene: TRBV20-1; d_gene: TRBD2
CDR3nt: TGCAGTGCTAGTGGGGGGCGATCGATTGAAGCTTTCTTT; CDR3aa: CSASGGRSIEAFF; abundance: many; j_gene: TRBJ1-1; v_gene: TRBV20-1; d_gene: .
CDR3nt: TGTGCCAGCAGAGAGGACAATGAGCAGTTCTTC; CDR3aa: CASREDNEQFF; abundance: .; j_gene: TRBJ2-1; v_gene: TRBV7-9; d_gene: .
CDR3nt: TGCAGTGCTAGTATAGGACCCTATGGCTACACCTTC; CDR3aa: CSASIGPYGYTF; abundance: many; j_gene: TRBJ1-2; v_gene: TRBV20-1; d_gene: .
CDR3nt: TGTGCCTGGAGTGTAGGACAGGGGGCGCCTGGCTACACCTTC; CDR3aa: CAWSVGQGAPGYTF; abundance: .; j_gene: TRBJ1-2; v_gene: TRBV30; d_gene: TRBD1
CDR3nt: TGTGCCAGCAGCCCTAGGGGACAGGGAGGAAGGGGCACTGAAGCTTTCTTT; CDR3aa: CASSPRGQGGRGTEAFF; abundance: many; j_gene: TRBJ1-1; v_gene: TRBV7-9; d_gene: TRBD1
CDR3nt: TGTGCCAGCAGACCTGTAGCGGGGTATGAGCAGTTCTTC; CDR3aa: CASRPVAGYEQFF; abundance: .; j_gene: TRBJ2-1; v_gene: TRBV6-1; d_gene: TRBD2
CDR3nt: TGTGCCAGCAGTTTTTTGGGTCCCAGGGGAGAGACCCAGTACTTC; CDR3aa: CASSFLGPRGETQYF; abundance: few; j_gene: TRBJ2-5; v_gene: TRBV12-3/TRBV12-4; d_gene: .
CDR3nt: TGTGCCAGCAGCAAGACAGGGGGTAGCTCCTACGAGCAGTACTTC; CDR3aa: CASSKTGGSSYEQYF; abundance: few; j_gene: TRBJ2-7; v_gene: TRBV13; d_gene: TRBD1
CDR3nt: TGTGCCTGGAGTGTAGGGACAGGCGCTAACTATGGCTACACCTTC; CDR3aa: CAWSVGTGANYGYTF; abundance: many; j_gene: TRBJ1-2; v_gene: TRBV30; d_gene: TRBD1
CDR3nt: TGTGCCAGCAGCGGGACGGGATTGGGCGATGAGCAGTTCTTC; CDR3aa: CASSGTGLGDEQFF; abundance: few; j_gene: TRBJ2-1; v_gene: TRBV9; d_gene: .
CDR3nt: TGTGCCAGCAGCAGCCGGACAGCTCACAATGAGCAGTTCTTC; CDR3aa: CASSSRTAHNEQFF; abundance: .; j_gene: TRBJ2-1; v_gene: TRBV9; d_gene: .
CDR3nt: TGTGCCAGCAGTCTCGACACCGGGGAGCTGTTTTTT; CDR3aa: CASSLDTGELFF; abundance: many; j_gene: TRBJ2-2; v_gene: TRBV28; d_gene: .
CDR3nt: TGTGCCAGCAGCTTAAATTGGTGGGGGTCCTCGAACTATGGCTACACCTTC; CDR3aa: CASSLNWWGSSNYGYTF; abundance: .; j_gene: TRBJ1-2; v_gene: TRBV13; d_gene: .
CDR3nt: TGTGCCAGCAGTCTCCCCTGGACTAGCGGAGGCTCCTACGAGCAGTACTTC; CDR3aa: CASSLPWTSGGSYEQYF; abundance: few; j_gene: TRBJ2-7; v_gene: TRBV27; d_gene: TRBD2
CDR3nt: TGTGCCAGCTCAGCCGGGCCTAACTCTGGAAACACCATATATTTT; CDR3aa: CASSAGPNSGNTIYF; abundance: few; j_gene: TRBJ1-3; v_gene: TRBV18; d_gene: .
CDR3nt: TGTGCCAGCAGCCAAGATAGGAACCTTGATGGCTACACCTTC; CDR3aa: CASSQDRNLDGYTF; abundance: many; j_gene: TRBJ1-2; v_gene: TRBV3-1; d_gene: .
CDR3nt: TGTGCCAGCAGTGAAGAGCTAGCGGGGACAGATACGCAGTATTTT; CDR3aa: CASSEELAGTDTQYF; abundance: many; j_gene: TRBJ2-3; v_gene: TRBV2; d_gene: TRBD2
CDR3nt: TGCGCCAGCAGCTTCAAGGGTCCCGAAACTGAAGCTTTCTTT; CDR3aa: CASSFKGPETEAFF; abundance: many; j_gene: TRBJ1-1; v_gene: TRBV5-1; d_gene: .
CDR3nt: TGTGCCATCACTGGCGGGAGGGGTGGCGATACGCAGTATTTT; CDR3aa: CAITGGRGGDTQYF; abundance: .; j_gene: TRBJ2-3; v_gene: TRBV10-3; d_gene: TRBD2
CDR3nt: TGTGCCAGCAGCCCACAGGGGGGCACCGGGGAGCTGTTTTTT; CDR3aa: CASSPQGGTGELFF; abundance: many; j_gene: TRBJ2-2; v_gene: TRBV11-1; d_gene: TRBD1
CDR3nt: TGTGCCAGCTCACCACTCTACGCACCGGGACAGGGGCCTTCCAATGAGCAGTTCTTC; CDR3aa: CASSPLYAPGQGPSNEQFF; abundance: .; j_gene: TRBJ2-1; v_gene: TRBV18; d_gene: TRBD1
CDR3nt: TGTGCCAGCTTTTGGGCGATTTTGAATGAGCAGTTCTTC; CDR3aa: CASFWAILNEQFF; abundance: .; j_gene: TRBJ2-1; v_gene: TRBV6-1; d_gene: .
CDR3nt: TGCAGTGCTAGAGATGGTCCGGGGGAAATAACCTACGAGCAGTACTTC; CDR3aa: CSARDGPGEITYEQYF; abundance: many; j_gene: TRBJ2-7; v_gene: TRBV20-1; d_gene: .
CDR3nt: TGTGCCAGCAGCTTAGGTTCCACAGTCGGCACTGAAGCTTTCTTT; CDR3aa: CASSLGSTVGTEAFF; abundance: many; j_gene: TRBJ1-1; v_gene: TRBV7-2; d_gene: .
CDR3nt: TGTGCCAGCAGCTCTAGCGGGGGGATCGACAATGAGCAGTTCTTC; CDR3aa: CASSSSGGIDNEQFF; abundance: many; j_gene: TRBJ2-1; v_gene: TRBV7-6; d_gene: TRBD2
CDR3nt: TGTGCCTGGAGTGTCGCAGCGGGAGTGATCAATGAGCAGTTCTTC; CDR3aa: CAWSVAAGVINEQFF; abundance: .; j_gene: TRBJ2-1; v_gene: TRBV30; d_gene: TRBD2
CDR3nt: TGTGCCAGCAGTGAATTCCTACAGGGGGCAGGAGCTTTCTTT; CDR3aa: CASSEFLQGAGAFF; abundance: .; j_gene: TRBJ1-1; v_gene: TRBV28; d_gene: TRBD1
CDR3nt: TGTGCCATCAGTGGAGAGACAGGCTACGAGCAGTACTTC; CDR3aa: CAISGETGYEQYF; abundance: many; j_gene: TRBJ2-7; v_gene: TRBV10-3; d_gene: .
CDR3nt: TGTGCCAGCAGTGAGGTCGGGAGGCCGGGCAGGGGGGAGACCCAGTACTTC; CDR3aa: CASSEVGRPGRGETQYF; abundance: .; j_gene: TRBJ2-5; v_gene: TRBV25-1; d_gene: .
CDR3nt: TGTGCCAGCAGGAATACTAGGGAGGGTGAGCAGTTCTTC; CDR3aa: CASRNTREGEQFF; abundance: many; j_gene: TRBJ2-1; v_gene: TRBV2; d_gene: TRBD2
CDR3nt: TGTGCCACCAAAGGCCCGGAGCCCCCCTACGAGCAGTACTTC; CDR3aa: CATKGPEPPYEQYF; abundance: .; j_gene: TRBJ2-7; v_gene: TRBV19; d_gene: .
CDR3nt: TGCGCCAGCAGCCCTAACGAAGCGGGAAAGCAGTTCTTC; CDR3aa: CASSPNEAGKQFF; abundance: .; j_gene: TRBJ2-1; v_gene: TRBV5-1; d_gene: TRBD2
CDR3nt: TGCGCCAGCAGCCGATCCCGGGAAGGCGGCTACACCTTC; CDR3aa: CASSRSREGGYTF; abundance: .; j_gene: TRBJ1-2; v_gene: TRBV4-1; d_gene: .
CDR3nt: TGTGCCAGTAGTAAACCGGGACAGTTACAGACCTATGGCTACACCTTC; CDR3aa: CASSKPGQLQTYGYTF; abundance: few; j_gene: TRBJ1-2; v_gene: TRBV19; d_gene: TRBD1
CDR3nt: TGCAGCGTTGTCTACCGGGACAGGGACTACGAGCAGTACTTC; CDR3aa: CSVVYRDRDYEQYF; abundance: few; j_gene: TRBJ2-7; v_gene: TRBV29-1; d_gene: TRBD1
CDR3nt: TGCGCCAGCACAGACAGGGGGCCCTCGACTGAAGCTTTCTTT; CDR3aa: CASTDRGPSTEAFF; abundance: many; j_gene: TRBJ1-1; v_gene: TRBV5-1; d_gene: TRBD1
CDR3nt: TGTGCCAGCACCCAAAATGACGGGGGGGCGAATGAGCAGTTCTTC; CDR3aa: CASTQNDGGANEQFF; abundance: many; j_gene: TRBJ2-1; v_gene: TRBV7-2; d_gene: TRBD2
CDR3nt: TGTGCCATCAGTGAGGGCAGTGTCTATGGCTACACCTTC; CDR3aa: CAISEGSVYGYTF; abundance: .; j_gene: TRBJ1-2; v_gene: TRBV10-3; d_gene: .
CDR3nt: TGCGCCAGCAGCCAAGAGAGGGGGCTCTATAATTCACCCCTCCACTTT; CDR3aa: CASSQERGLYNSPLHF; abundance: .; j_gene: TRBJ1-6; v_gene: TRBV4-1; d_gene: TRBD1
CDR3nt: TGTGCCAGCAGCTTAAATGGACGGGCCTACGAGCAGTACTTC; CDR3aa: CASSLNGRAYEQYF; abundance: many; j_gene: TRBJ2-7; v_gene: TRBV7-9; d_gene: .
CDR3nt: TGTGCCAGTAGTATAGGGCCTGGGAATGAGCAGTTCTTC; CDR3aa: CASSIGPGNEQFF; abundance: few; j_gene: TRBJ2-1; v_gene: TRBV19; d_gene: .
CDR3nt: TGTGCCAGCAGCCATGGGACCGAGAATATGAACACTGAAGCTTTCTTT; CDR3aa: CASSHGTENMNTEAFF; abundance: many; j_gene: TRBJ1-1; v_gene: TRBV3-1; d_gene: .
CDR3nt: TGTGCCAGCAGCTTAGGGACAGGCTCGACTAATGAAAAACTGTTTTTT; CDR3aa: CASSLGTGSTNEKLFF; abundance: few; j_gene: TRBJ1-4; v_gene: TRBV7-9; d_gene: TRBD1
CDR3nt: TGTGCCAGCATCAGACAGGGGGGCACTGAAGCTTTCTTT; CDR3aa: CASIRQGGTEAFF; abundance: many; j_gene: TRBJ1-1; v_gene: TRBV2; d_gene: TRBD1
CDR3nt: TGTGCCAGCAGGGATGGACAGGGTCCCTTGGACATTCAGTACTTC; CDR3aa: CASRDGQGPLDIQYF; abundance: .; j_gene: TRBJ2-4; v_gene: TRBV5-6; d_gene: TRBD1
CDR3nt: TGTGCCAGCAGAACACCGGGCTACGAGCAGTACTTC; CDR3aa: CASRTPGYEQYF; abundance: few; j_gene: TRBJ2-7; v_gene: TRBV6-2/TRBV6-3; d_gene: .
CDR3nt: TGTGCCAGCAGCTTATTGCGACTAGTCCCTTACGAGCAGTACTTC; CDR3aa: CASSLLRLVPYEQYF; abundance: .; j_gene: TRBJ2-7; v_gene: TRBV7-9; d_gene: .
CDR3nt: TGTGCCAGTAGTTTCCGACAGGGTACCAATCAGCCCCAGCATTTT; CDR3aa: CASSFRQGTNQPQHF; abundance: few; j_gene: TRBJ1-5; v_gene: TRBV19; d_gene: TRBD1
CDR3nt: TGTGCCAGCAGTTTAAACAGGGGGTACTATGGCTACACCTTC; CDR3aa: CASSLNRGYYGYTF; abundance: .; j_gene: TRBJ1-2; v_gene: TRBV12-3/TRBV12-4; d_gene: TRBD1
CDR3nt: TGCAGTGCTCGACCCCCTGGACAGGGGGCGTCTGGTGAAGCTTTCTTT; CDR3aa: CSARPPGQGASGEAFF; abundance: .; j_gene: TRBJ1-1; v_gene: TRBV20-1; d_gene: TRBD1
CDR3nt: TGTGCCAGCAGCCTTGAGGTAACTCTCTCTGGAAACACCATATATTTT; CDR3aa: CASSLEVTLSGNTIYF; abundance: few; j_gene: TRBJ1-3; v_gene: TRBV9; d_gene: .
CDR3nt: TGTGCCAGTAATCGGGACTACCTGAAAGAGACCCAGTACTTC; CDR3aa: CASNRDYLKETQYF; abundance: many; j_gene: TRBJ2-5; v_gene: TRBV2; d_gene: TRBD2